This T cell receptor (beta chain) is drawn from a study of cytomegalovirus exposure and HLA in healthy donors. Vbeta (60) and Jbeta (13) primers were used in the PCR. Generated by immunoSEQ multiplex PCR, the TCRdb table keeps only in-frame clones and is missing some. Here the sample spans around 150,000 clones, around three quarters being singletons. There are 14 residues in the CDR3. The germline V gene has CDR1 MNHEY and CDR2 SVGAGI. Trimming took off 6 bases at V and 1 base at J, with 11 bases between the two ends. Healthy bone marrow donors made up the donor group. Sequencing was carried out using PBMCs. This clonotype originated in a man aged 40-49 years in good health and CMV-seronegative. The chain couples TRBV6-5 to TRBJ2-3; D is possibly TRBD2 (5 bases). As DNA, the CDR3 is TGTGCCAGCAGGCTTGACTACGGCACAGATACGCAGTATTTT. It yields the protein CASRLDYGTDTQYF.